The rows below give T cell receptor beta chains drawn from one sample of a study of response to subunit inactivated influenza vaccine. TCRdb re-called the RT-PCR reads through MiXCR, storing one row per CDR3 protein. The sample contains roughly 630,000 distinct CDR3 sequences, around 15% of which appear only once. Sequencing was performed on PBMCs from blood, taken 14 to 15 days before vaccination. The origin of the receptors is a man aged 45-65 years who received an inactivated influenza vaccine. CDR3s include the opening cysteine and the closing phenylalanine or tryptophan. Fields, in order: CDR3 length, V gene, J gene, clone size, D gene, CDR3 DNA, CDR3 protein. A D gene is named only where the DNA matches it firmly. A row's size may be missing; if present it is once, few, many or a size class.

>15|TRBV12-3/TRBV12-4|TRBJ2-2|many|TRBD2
TGTGCCAGCAGTCGGACTAGCGGGGTTGTCGGGGAGCTGTTTTTT
CASSRTSGVVGELFF
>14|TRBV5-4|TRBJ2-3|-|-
TGTGCCAGCAGCCAAGGGGACTCCCAAGATACGCAGTATTTT
CASSQGDSQDTQYF
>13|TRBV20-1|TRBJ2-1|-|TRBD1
TGCAGTGCTAGCCGGGACAGGGTGGGTGAGCAGTTCTTC
CSASRDRVGEQFF
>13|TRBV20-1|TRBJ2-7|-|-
TGCAGTGCTAGACCCCTTGCACGCTACGAGCAGTACTTC
CSARPLARYEQYF
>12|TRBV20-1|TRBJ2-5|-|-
TGCAGTGCTAGAGACCTACAAGAGACCCAGTACTTC
CSARDLQETQYF
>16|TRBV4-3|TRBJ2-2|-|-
TGCGCCAGCAGCCAAGTTCTCTCGATACCAACCGGGGAGCTGTTTTTT
CASSQVLSIPTGELFF
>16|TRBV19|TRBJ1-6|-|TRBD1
TGTGCCAGTAGCGACTGGGGCAGGGGGCTCAATTCACCCCTCCACTTT
CASSDWGRGLNSPLHF
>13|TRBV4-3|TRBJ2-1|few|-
TGCGCCAGCAGCCAAGATTTCGCTGATGAGCAGTTCTTC
CASSQDFADEQFF
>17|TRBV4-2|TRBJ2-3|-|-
TGTGCCAGCAGCCAAGAAAACGGCGGGACTCGCACAGATACGCAGTATTTT
CASSQENGGTRTDTQYF
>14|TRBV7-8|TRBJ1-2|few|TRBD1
TGTGCCAGCAGCTCAGGGACAGGGAGCTATGGCTACACCTTC
CASSSGTGSYGYTF
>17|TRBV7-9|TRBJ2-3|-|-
TGTGCCAGCAGCTACCCCTCGACAGGCCACAGCACAGATACGCAGTATTTT
CASSYPSTGHSTDTQYF
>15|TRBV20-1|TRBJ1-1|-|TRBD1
TGCAGTGCTAGAGATCCCATGCCAGGGGGCACTGAAGCTTTCTTT
CSARDPMPGGTEAFF
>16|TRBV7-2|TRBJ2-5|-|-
TGTGCCAGCAGCTGGTCTGGGCAGGGGAATCAAGAGACCCAGTACTTC
CASSWSGQGNQETQYF
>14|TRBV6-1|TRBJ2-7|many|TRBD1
TGTGCCAGCAGTGGGGGGACAGGGCCCTACGAGCAGTACTTC
CASSGGTGPYEQYF
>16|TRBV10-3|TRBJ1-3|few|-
TGTGCCATCAGTGAGCGGGCAGGAAGCTCTGGAAACACCATATATTTT
CAISERAGSSGNTIYF
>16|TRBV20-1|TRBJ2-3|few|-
TGCAGTGCTAGAGGCCGGGATCGACAGGGCACAGATACGCAGTATTTT
CSARGRDRQGTDTQYF
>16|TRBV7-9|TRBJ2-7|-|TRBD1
TGTGCCAGCAGCTCATGGTCAGGGGGCCCCTCCTACGAGCAGTACTTC
CASSSWSGGPSYEQYF
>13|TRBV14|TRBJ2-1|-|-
TGTGCCAGCAGCCAAGGATTAGCGGATGAGCAGTTCTTC
CASSQGLADEQFF
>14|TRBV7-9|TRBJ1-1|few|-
TGTGCCAGCAGCCGGGTGTCAGGGGCGACTGAAGCTTTCTTT
CASSRVSGATEAFF
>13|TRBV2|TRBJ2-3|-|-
TGTGCAAAAAGTGGCGGATACACAGATACGCAGTATTTT
CAKSGGYTDTQYF
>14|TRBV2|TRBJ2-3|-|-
TGTGCCAGCAATGACCAGCGGAGCACAGATACGCAGTATTTT
CASNDQRSTDTQYF
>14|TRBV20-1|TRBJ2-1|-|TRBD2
TGCAGTGCCTGCACTAGCGGGAGACACAATGAGCAGTTCTTC
CSACTSGRHNEQFF
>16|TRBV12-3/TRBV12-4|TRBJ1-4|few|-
TGTGCCAGCAGTTTATATCGGGGGGCCGTCGGTGAAAAACTGTTTTTT
CASSLYRGAVGEKLFF
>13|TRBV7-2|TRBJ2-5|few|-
TGTGCCAGCAGCTTCGGGAGTGTGGAGACCCAGTACTTC
CASSFGSVETQYF
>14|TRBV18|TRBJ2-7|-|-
TGTGCCAGCTCACAAACGAACGCGGTCAACGAGCAGTACTTC
CASSQTNAVNEQYF
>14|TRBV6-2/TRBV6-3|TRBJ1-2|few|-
TGTGCCAGCACCCCAGTCGGGGGATTTTATGGCTACACCTTC
CASTPVGGFYGYTF
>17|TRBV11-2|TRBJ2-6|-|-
TGTGCCAGCAGCTCCATACGGGGGCACTCTGGGGCCAACGTCCTGACTTTC
CASSSIRGHSGANVLTF
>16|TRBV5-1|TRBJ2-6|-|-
TGCGCCAGCAGCTTGTCTGCGAGCTCTGGGGCCAACGTCCTGACTTTC
CASSLSASSGANVLTF
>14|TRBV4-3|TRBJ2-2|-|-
TGCGCCAGCAGCCAAGATCGGCGTGCCGGGGAGCTGTTTTTT
CASSQDRRAGELFF
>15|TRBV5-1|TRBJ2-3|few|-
TGCGCCAGCAGCTTGGATGGCCAGCGGGCAGATACGCAGTATTTT
CASSLDGQRADTQYF
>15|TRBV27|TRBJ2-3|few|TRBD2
TGTGCCAGCAGCCTAGCGGGGGGGTGGGCAGATACGCAGTATTTT
CASSLAGGWADTQYF
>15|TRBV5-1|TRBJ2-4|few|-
TGCGCCAGCAGCTTGGGGGAGGTAGCCAAAAACATTCAGTACTTC
CASSLGEVAKNIQYF
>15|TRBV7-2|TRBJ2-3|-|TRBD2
TGTGCCAGCAGCTTAGTAGCGGGGACCGCAGATACGCAGTATTTT
CASSLVAGTADTQYF
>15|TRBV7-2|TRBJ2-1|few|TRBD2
TGTGCCAGCAGCTTAGCGGGACTAGCGGAGAATGAGCAGTTCTTC
CASSLAGLAENEQFF
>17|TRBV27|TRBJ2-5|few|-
TGTGCCAGCAGGAGAGGCGGCTACCGAAGTCAGCAAGAGACCCAGTACTTC
CASRRGGYRSQQETQYF
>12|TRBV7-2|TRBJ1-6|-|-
TGTGCCAGCAGCTTAATTGGAAAAACCCTCCACTTT
CASSLIGKTLHF
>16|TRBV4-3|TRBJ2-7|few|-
TGCGCCAGCAGCCAAGACAGGCAGGGCAAAGTCTACGAGCAGTACTTC
CASSQDRQGKVYEQYF
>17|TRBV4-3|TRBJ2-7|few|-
TGCGCCAGCAGCCAACGCCGTTTAGGCGGCTCCCATGACGAGCAGTACTTC
CASSQRRLGGSHDEQYF
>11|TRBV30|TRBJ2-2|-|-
TGTGCCTGGACCGTAGGCGGGGAGCTGTTTTTT
CAWTVGGELFF
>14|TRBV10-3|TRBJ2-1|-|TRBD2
TGTGCCACCGGACTAGCCTCAATTAGCCATGAGCAGTTCTTC
CATGLASISHEQFF
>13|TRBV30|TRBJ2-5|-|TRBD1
TGTGCCTGGAGGAAACAGGGGGAAGAGACCCAGTACTTC
CAWRKQGEETQYF
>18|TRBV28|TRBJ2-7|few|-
TGTGCCAGCAGTCCGACCTTCCACGACAGAAAGCGATCCTACGAGCAGTACTTC
CASSPTFHDRKRSYEQYF
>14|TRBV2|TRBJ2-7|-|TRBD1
TGTGCCAGCAGCGGGGACAGTCGGATTGACGAGCAGTACTTC
CASSGDSRIDEQYF
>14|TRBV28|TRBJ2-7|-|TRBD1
TGTGCCAGCAACCCGGGACAGGGAGCGTACGAGCAGTACTTC
CASNPGQGAYEQYF